This entry is about one T cell receptor beta chain. The data were obtained in a study of blood T cell repertoires in COVID-19. About the study: Italy, Spain and the United States were the sources of the convalescent and acute COVID-19 samples.

Per the original data handling: Using reference gene primer amplification, nucleated cell counts were estimated. Sequencing was performed with immunoSEQ multiplex PCR; in TCRdb, only in-frame clones are kept and a portion is missing. V, J and clone size reflect that table, while D and trimming were determined from the DNA. This sample carries hundreds of thousands of clones, around 85% of them seen once, and the ten largest clones take less than 6.5%. V lost 4 bases to trimming and J lost 5 bases; unmatched junction nucleotides: 4. CDR1 LGHDT and CDR2 YNNKEL come from the germline V gene (reference sequence). CDR3 size: 15 residues.

V is TRBV3-1 (or the pseudogene TRBV3-2) and J is TRBJ2-1; 11 bases are shared with TRBD2. The sequence was obtained from a man in his forties or fifties with active or convalescent COVID-19. Sequenced material: peripheral blood. The CDR3 DNA sequence: TGTGCCAGCAGCCTCATGGGACTAGCGGACAATGAGCAGTTCTTC. As protein: CASSLMGLADNEQFF.